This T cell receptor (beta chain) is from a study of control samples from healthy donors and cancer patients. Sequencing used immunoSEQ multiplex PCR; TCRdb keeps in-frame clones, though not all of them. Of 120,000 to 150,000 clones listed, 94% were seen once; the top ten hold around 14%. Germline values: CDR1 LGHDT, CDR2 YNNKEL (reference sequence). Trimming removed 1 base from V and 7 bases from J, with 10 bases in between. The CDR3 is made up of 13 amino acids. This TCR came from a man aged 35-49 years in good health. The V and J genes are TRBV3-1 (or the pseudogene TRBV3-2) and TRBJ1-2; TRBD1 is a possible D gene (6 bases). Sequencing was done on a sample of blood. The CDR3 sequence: CASSQVAGAGYTF. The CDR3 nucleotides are TGTGCCAGCAGCCAAGTGGCGGGGGCTGGCTACACCTTC.